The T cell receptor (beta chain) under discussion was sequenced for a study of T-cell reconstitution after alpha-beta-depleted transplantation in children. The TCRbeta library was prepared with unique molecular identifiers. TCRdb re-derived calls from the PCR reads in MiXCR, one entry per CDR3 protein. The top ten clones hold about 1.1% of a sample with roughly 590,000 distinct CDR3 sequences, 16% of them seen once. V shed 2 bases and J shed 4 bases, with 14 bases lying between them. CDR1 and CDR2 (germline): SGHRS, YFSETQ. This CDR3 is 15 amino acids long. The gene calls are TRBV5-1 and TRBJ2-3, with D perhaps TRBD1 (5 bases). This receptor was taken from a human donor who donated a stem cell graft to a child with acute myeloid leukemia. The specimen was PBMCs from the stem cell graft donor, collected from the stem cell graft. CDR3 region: CASSFSAGLPDTQYF. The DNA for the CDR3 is TGCGCCAGCAGCTTTTCGGCAGGGTTACCAGATACGCAGTATTTT. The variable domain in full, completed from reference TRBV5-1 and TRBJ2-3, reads KAGVTQTPRYLIKTRGQQVTLSCSPISGHRSVSWYQQTPGQGLQFLFEYFSETQRNKGNFPGRFSGRQFSNSRSEMNVSTLELGDSALYLCASSFSAGLPDTQYFGPGTRLTVL.